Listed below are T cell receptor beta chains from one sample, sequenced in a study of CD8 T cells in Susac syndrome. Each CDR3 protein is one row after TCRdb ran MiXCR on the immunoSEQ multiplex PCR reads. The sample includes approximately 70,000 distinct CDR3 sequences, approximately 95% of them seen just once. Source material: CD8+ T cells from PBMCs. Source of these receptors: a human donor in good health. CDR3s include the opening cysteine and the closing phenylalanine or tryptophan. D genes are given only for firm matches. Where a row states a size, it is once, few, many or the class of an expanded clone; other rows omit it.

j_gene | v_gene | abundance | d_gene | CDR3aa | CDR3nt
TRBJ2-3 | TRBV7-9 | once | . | CASSLVDSTDTQYF | TGTGCCAGCAGCTTAGTGGACTCCACAGATACGCAGTATTTT
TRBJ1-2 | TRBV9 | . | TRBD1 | CASSGDRDGYTF | TGTGCCAGCAGCGGAGACAGGGATGGCTACACCTTC
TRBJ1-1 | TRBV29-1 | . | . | CSALSEEAFF | TGCAGCGCACTTTCGGAAGAAGCTTTCTTT
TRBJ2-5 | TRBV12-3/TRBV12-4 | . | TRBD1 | CASSVGQGLGETQYF | TGTGCCAGCAGTGTCGGACAGGGATTAGGGGAGACCCAGTACTTC
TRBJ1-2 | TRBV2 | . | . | CASSGHRDVYGYTF | TGTGCCAGCAGTGGACACCGGGACGTCTATGGCTACACCTTC
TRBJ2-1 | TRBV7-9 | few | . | CASSPTSSYNEQFF | TGTGCCAGCAGCCCGACTAGCTCCTACAATGAGCAGTTCTTC
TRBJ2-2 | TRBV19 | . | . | CASIGAGELFF | TGTGCCAGTATAGGGGCCGGGGAGCTGTTTTTT
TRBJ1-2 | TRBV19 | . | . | CASSIDLRGHYGYTF | TGTGCCAGTAGTATAGATCTTCGGGGGCACTATGGCTACACCTTC
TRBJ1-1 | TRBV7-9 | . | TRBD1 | CASSKTGVTEAFF | TGTGCCAGCAGCAAAACAGGGGTAACTGAAGCTTTCTTT
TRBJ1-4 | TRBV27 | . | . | CASKGGVGEKLFF | TGTGCCAGCAAGGGTGGGGTAGGGGAAAAACTGTTTTTT
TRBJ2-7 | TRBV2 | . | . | CAIRGLLPMEQYF | TGTGCCATTAGGGGTCTCCTTCCTATGGAGCAGTACTTC
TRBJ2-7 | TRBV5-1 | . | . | CASSLVGRGSYEQYF | TGCGCCAGCAGCTTGGTGGGAAGGGGTTCCTACGAGCAGTACTTC
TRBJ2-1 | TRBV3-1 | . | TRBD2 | CASSQIQMGGSYNEQFF | TGTGCCAGCAGCCAAATACAAATGGGGGGGTCCTACAATGAGCAGTTCTTC
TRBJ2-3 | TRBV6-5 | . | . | CASSYGGQGDTQYF | TGTGCCAGCAGTTACGGGGGGCAGGGAGATACGCAGTATTTT
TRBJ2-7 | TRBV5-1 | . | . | CASSSNANHEQYF | TGCGCCAGCAGCTCCAACGCGAACCACGAGCAGTACTTC